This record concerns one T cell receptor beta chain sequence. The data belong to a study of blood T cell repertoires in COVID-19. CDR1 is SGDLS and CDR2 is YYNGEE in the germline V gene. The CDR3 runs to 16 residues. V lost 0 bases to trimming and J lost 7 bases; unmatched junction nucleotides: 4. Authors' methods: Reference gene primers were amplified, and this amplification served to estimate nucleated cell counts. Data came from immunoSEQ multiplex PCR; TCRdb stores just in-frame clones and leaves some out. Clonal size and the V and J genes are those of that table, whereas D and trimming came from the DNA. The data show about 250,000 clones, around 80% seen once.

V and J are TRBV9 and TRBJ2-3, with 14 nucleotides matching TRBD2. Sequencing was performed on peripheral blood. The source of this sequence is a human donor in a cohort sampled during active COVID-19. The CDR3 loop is CASSVGLAGGKNTQYF. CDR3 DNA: TGTGCCAGCAGCGTAGGACTAGCGGGGGGGAAAAATACGCAGTATTTT.